A single sample gave rise to the 10 T cell receptor beta chains below, sequenced in a study of blood T cells in healthy people across ages. With a J-beta primer mix and a sample-barcoded 5' primer, a second PCR ran about 6 to 11 cycles. TCRdb re-called the 5' RACE reads through MiXCR, storing one row per CDR3 protein. The top ten clones hold 10% to 15% of a sample with about 810,000 distinct CDR3 sequences, around 36% of them seen once. Source material: blood. The receptors were sampled from a man in his late teens or twenties in good health.

Notes on this clonotype: A read error may be the cause here, since a much bigger clone is one base away. This chain joins TRBV12-3 or TRBV12-4 and TRBJ2-4; 8 bases are a match to TRBD2. Trimming at V came to 5 bases and at J to 13 bases, leaving 16 bases not matched to a gene. CDR3 length: 15 amino acids. CDR3 bases: TGTGCCAGCAGTCCCCTCACCGGGGGGGCCAATGAGCAGTACTTC. Its translation is CASSPLTGGANEQYF.

This sequence joins TRBV27 and TRBJ2-2; D may be TRBD2 (6 bases). This CDR3 is built from 15 residues. CDR1 and CDR2 (germline): MNHEY, SMNVEV (reference sequence). V lost 9 bases, J lost 6 bases, and 20 bases lay in between. The CDR3 sequence: CASLGKEGWSGELFF. The CDR3 DNA sequence: TGTGCCAGTCTCGGGAAGGAGGGATGGTCCGGGGAGCTGTTTTTT.

DNA for the CDR3: TGTGCCAGCAGTTCCATCGACAGGTACTATGGCTACACCTTC. Translating gives CASSSIDRYYGYTF. This chain joins TRBV6-2 or TRBV6-3 and TRBJ1-2; TRBD1 is a possible D gene (6 bases). Germline loops: CDR1 MNHEY, CDR2 SVGEGT. The length of the CDR3 is 14 residues. Trimming pared 4 bases from V and 3 bases from J, leaving 12 bases between.

This clonotype was recorded many times. The CDR3 nucleotides read TGTGCCAGCAGTCGCGCTTTTGGAGATACGCAGTATTTT. This codes for CASSRAFGDTQYF. The chain employs TRBV7-2 and TRBJ2-3; D is uncertain. CDR1 is SGHTA, CDR2 FQGNSA, per germline. The ends were cut back, 6 bases at V and 5 bases at J, with 12 bases in the middle. The CDR3 runs to 13 residues.

V is TRBV6-1 and J is TRBJ1-1; D is unresolved. Germline V gene lookup returns CDR1 MNHNS and CDR2 SASEGT. This CDR3 contains 14 residues. V lost 6 bases and J lost 4, with 15 bases in between. In nucleotides, the CDR3 is TGTGCCAGCAGCTGGACTTCCGGGAGCACTGAAGCTTTCTTT. This gives the protein CASSWTSGSTEAFF.

As to this clonotype: Just one base apart from a much larger clone, this may be a read error. The chain combines TRBV7-9 with TRBJ2-3; D gene uncertain. The CDR3 sequence is 16 residues long. Germline values: CDR1 SEHNR, CDR2 FQNEAQ (reference sequence). The DNA for the CDR3 is TGTGCCGGCAGCGCCCTCCAGTCTACTAGCACAGATACGCAGTATTTT. It encodes CAGSALQSTSTDTQYF.

This clonotype was picked up a small number of times. The chain uses TRBV6-2 or TRBV6-3 and TRBJ1-1, with a weak D call TRBD1 (5 bases). The CDR3 loop spans 13 amino acids. CDR1 MNHEY and CDR2 SVGEGT come from the germline V gene. Trimming cost V 2 bases and J 4 bases, with 8 bases left between them. The CDR3 sequence: CASSYGRVTEAFF. In nucleotides, the CDR3 is TGTGCCAGCAGTTACGGCAGGGTCACTGAAGCTTTCTTT.

This clonotype occurred a few times. The chain couples TRBV20-1 to TRBJ2-3; D is possibly TRBD1 (5 bases). V was cut by 3 bases and J by 4 bases, with 14 bases left in between. The CDR3 has 14 amino acids. Germline V gene sequence: CDR1 DFQATT, CDR2 SNEGSKA (reference sequence). Here the CDR3 DNA reads TGCAGTGCTAGTAGGCAGGGTAAAGCAGATACGCAGTATTTT. Translated: CSASRQGKADTQYF.

The chain employs TRBV9 and TRBJ2-5; 7 bases match TRBD2. The J segment lost 4 bases and the V segment lost 0 bases, leaving 9 bases of the junction unmatched. Germline assignment: CDR1 SGDLS and CDR2 YYNGEE. The CDR3 is 16 residues long. The CDR3 region has the DNA TGTGCCAGCAGCGTAGACCACGCGGGGGTGAGAGAGACCCAGTACTTC. Translation gives CASSVDHAGVRETQYF.

This clonotype was seen ten or more times. This chain connects TRBV12-3 or TRBV12-4 to TRBJ2-5, with a tentative D call TRBD2 (6 bases). Trimming left V 3 bases short and J 0 bases short, with 17 bases between. This CDR3 has 17 amino acids. CDR3: CASSLVSLATYQETQYF. The CDR3 DNA follows: TGTGCCAGCAGTTTGGTTAGCCTAGCGACGTACCAAGAGACCCAGTACTTC.